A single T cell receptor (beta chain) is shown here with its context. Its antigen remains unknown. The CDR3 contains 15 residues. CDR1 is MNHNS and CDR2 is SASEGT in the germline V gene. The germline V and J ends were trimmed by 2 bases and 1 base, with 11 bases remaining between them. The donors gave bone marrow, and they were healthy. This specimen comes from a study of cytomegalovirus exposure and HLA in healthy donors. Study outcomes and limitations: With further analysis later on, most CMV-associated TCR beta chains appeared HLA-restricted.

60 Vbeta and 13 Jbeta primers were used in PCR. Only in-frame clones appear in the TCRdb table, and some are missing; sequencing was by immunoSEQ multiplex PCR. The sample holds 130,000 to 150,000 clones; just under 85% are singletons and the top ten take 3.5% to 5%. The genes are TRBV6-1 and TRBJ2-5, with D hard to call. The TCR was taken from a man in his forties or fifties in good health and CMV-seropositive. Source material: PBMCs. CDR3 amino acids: CASSELAAVQETQYF. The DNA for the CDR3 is TGTGCCAGCAGTGAACTGGCGGCGGTCCAAGAGACCCAGTACTTC.